These 14 T cell receptor beta chains share one sample of origin, sequenced in a study of identical twins. TCRdb re-called the 5' RACE reads through MiXCR, storing one row per CDR3 protein. The top ten clones hold approximately 8.9% of a sample with about 340,000 distinct CDR3 sequences, 7% to 9.5% of them seen once. The sample was naive T cells sorted from blood. These receptors originate from a woman between 50 and 59 years old in good health.

This clonotype was seen many times. The chain links TRBV12-3 or TRBV12-4 to TRBJ1-1, with D possibly TRBD1 on 6 matching bases. V shed 6 bases and J shed 7 bases, with 15 bases lying between them. This CDR3 comprises 13 residues. The CDR3 sequence is CASSSGQYLEAFF. The CDR3 DNA is TGTGCCAGCAGCTCGGGACAATACCTTGAAGCTTTCTTT.

This clonotype was counted a few times. V is TRBV20-1 and J is TRBJ1-2; possibly TRBD1 for D (5 bases). Germline CDR1 and CDR2: DFQATT and SNEGSKA (reference sequence). CDR3 size: 13 residues. The germline V and J ends were trimmed by 0 bases and 8 bases, with 13 bases remaining between them. CDR3 loop: CSARDQAGGGYTF. CDR3 nucleotides: TGCAGTGCTAGAGATCAGGCGGGGGGAGGCTACACCTTC.

In its sample, this clonotype was seen many times. V gene TRBV12-3 or TRBV12-4 combines with J gene TRBJ2-1; D may be TRBD1 (5 bases). Trimming removed 6 bases at V and 4 bases at J, with 10 bases between. The CDR3 totals 13 residues. The CDR3: CASRGQGYNEQFF. The CDR3 nucleotides read TGTGCCAGCAGGGGTCAGGGATACAATGAGCAGTTCTTC.

V usage is TRBV7-6 and J usage is TRBJ2-1, with D unclear. The V end was cut by 1 base, the J end by 2 bases, with 9 bases between. The CDR3 contains 15 residues. CDR1 and CDR2 (germline): SGHVS, FNYEAQ. Written as DNA, the CDR3 is TGTGCCAGCAGCTTAGGGAGTAACACCTACAATGAGCAGTTCTTC. Translating gives CASSLGSNTYNEQFF.

V gene TRBV5-1 combines with J gene TRBJ1-1; D unresolved. Germline CDR1 is SGHRS and CDR2 is YFSETQ. CDR3 length equals 13 residues. V shed 0 bases and J shed 4 bases, with 7 bases lying between them. This CDR3 is CASSLVIGTEAFF. The CDR3 DNA sequence: TGCGCCAGCAGCTTGGTAATCGGCACTGAAGCTTTCTTT.

The chain couples TRBV3-1 to TRBJ2-7; the D is unclear. V shed 0 bases and J shed 3 bases, with 9 bases lying between them. There are 14 residues in the CDR3. Germline lookup yields CDR1 LGHDT and CDR2 YNNKEL (reference sequence). The CDR3 nucleotides read TGTGCCAGCAGCCAAGAGCGGCAGAACTACGAGCAGTACTTC. Amino acid sequence: CASSQERQNYEQYF.

This clonotype showed up just a few times. This chain joins TRBV11-2 and TRBJ2-2; 9 bases agree with TRBD2. Trimming took 4 bases from V and 4 from J; bases not matched to a gene: 4. Germline V gene lookup returns CDR1 SGHAT and CDR2 FQNNGV. The CDR3 extends over 15 amino acids. CDR3 residues: CASSSGLAGTGELFF. The CDR3 region has the DNA TGTGCCAGCAGCTCGGGACTAGCCGGCACCGGGGAGCTGTTTTTT.

This clonotype came up a few times. The genes are TRBV5-1 and TRBJ2-5; a weak D match, TRBD2 (5 bases). In germline, CDR1 is SGHRS, CDR2 YFSETQ. The CDR3 contains 15 residues. V lost 0 bases and J lost 5, with 14 bases in between. The CDR3 DNA follows: TGCGCCAGCAGCTTGGGGGAGATAGGTATGGAGACCCAGTACTTC. This codes for CASSLGEIGMETQYF.

This clonotype was recorded many times. DNA for the CDR3: TGCGCCAGCAGCTTGGAATCCCGCACAGGGGAATATGGCTACACCTTC. This sequence encodes CASSLESRTGEYGYTF. V gene TRBV5-1 combines with J gene TRBJ1-2; 7 positions agree with TRBD1. The CDR3 extends over 16 amino acids. Germline V gene data show CDR1 as SGHRS and CDR2 as YFSETQ. V lost 0 bases to trimming and J lost 5 bases; unmatched junction nucleotides: 10.

This clonotype was observed many times. This chain joins TRBV12-3 or TRBV12-4 and TRBJ2-1; D is possibly TRBD2 (6 bases). The CDR3 is 12 residues long. The ends were cut back, 6 bases at V and 8 bases at J, with 11 bases in the middle. CDR3 in amino acids: CASRLAWYEQFF. The CDR3 DNA reads as TGTGCCAGCAGACTAGCTTGGTATGAGCAGTTCTTC.

At least ten counts were recorded for this clonotype. The chain recombines TRBV5-1 with TRBJ2-1, with a tentative D call TRBD2 (5 bases). V shed 3 bases and J shed 5 bases, with 15 bases lying between them. Germline V gene sequence: CDR1 SGHRS, CDR2 YFSETQ. CDR3 length: 15 residues. The CDR3 here is CASSWALADHNEQFF. The CDR3 bases are TGCGCCAGCAGCTGGGCCCTAGCAGATCACAATGAGCAGTTCTTC. Complete variable domain (other parts from reference TRBV5-1 and TRBJ2-1): KAGVTQTPRYLIKTRGQQVTLSCSPISGHRSVSWYQQTPGQGLQFLFEYFSETQRNKGNFPGRFSGRQFSNSRSEMNVSTLELGDSALYLCASSWALADHNEQFFGPGTRLTVL.

This clonotype was seen ten or more times. The chain joins TRBV6-5 to TRBJ2-7; D perhaps matches TRBD2 (5 bases). Germline CDR1 is MNHEY and CDR2 is SVGAGI. The germline V and J ends were trimmed by 4 bases and 1 base, with 11 bases remaining between them. The CDR3 contains 14 residues. The DNA for the CDR3 is TGTGCCAGCAGTTTCAAGTCGGGATCCTACGAGCAGTACTTC. It is translated as CASSFKSGSYEQYF.

J is TRBJ2-3 and V is TRBV3-1; D possibly corresponds to TRBD2 (6 bases). Deletions cut 2 bases from V and 9 bases from J, with 15 bases between. The germline CDR1 and CDR2 sequences are LGHDT and YNNKEL (reference sequence). The length of the CDR3 is 14 residues. In nucleotides, the CDR3 is TGTGCCAGCAGCCAACCGTCCGGGAGTTGGACGCAGTATTTT. Amino acids: CASSQPSGSWTQYF.

In its sample, this clonotype was seen many times. This chain's CDR3 is CSGGQGANEQFF. CDR3 sequence (DNA): TGCAGCGGAGGACAGGGAGCCAATGAGCAGTTCTTC. J is TRBJ2-1 and V is TRBV29-1, with 8 bases fitting TRBD1. V dropped 7 bases and J dropped 6; count of bases not matched to a gene: 5. The CDR3 covers 12 residues. Germline values: CDR1 SQVTM, CDR2 ANQGSEA.